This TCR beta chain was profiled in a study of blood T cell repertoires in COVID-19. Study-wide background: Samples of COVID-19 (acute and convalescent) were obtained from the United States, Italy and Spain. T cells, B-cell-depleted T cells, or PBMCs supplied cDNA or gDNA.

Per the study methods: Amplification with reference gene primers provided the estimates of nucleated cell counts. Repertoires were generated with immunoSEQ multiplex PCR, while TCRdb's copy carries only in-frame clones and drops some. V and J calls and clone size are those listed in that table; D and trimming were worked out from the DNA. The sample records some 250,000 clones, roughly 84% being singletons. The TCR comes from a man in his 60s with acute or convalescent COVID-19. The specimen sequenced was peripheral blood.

CDR3 sequence reads: CASSANDYTEAFF. The DNA for the CDR3 is TGTGCCAGCAGCGCTAACGACTACACTGAAGCTTTCTTT. J is TRBJ1-1 and V is TRBV7-9, with D unresolved. This CDR3 contains 13 residues. The germline V gene has CDR1 SEHNR and CDR2 FQNEAQ (reference sequence). V lost 5 bases and J 3 bases, leaving 10 bases between the germline ends.